Below, 23 T cell receptor beta chains from the same sample are listed, as sequenced in a study of T cells in Graves' hyperthyroidism and ophthalmopathy. The investigators amplified TCR beta CDR3 regions from RNA transcripts. Researchers ran a first-round RT-PCR on the TCR CDR3 using the HTBI primer set. Each CDR3 protein gets one entry after TCRdb re-called the multiplex PCR reads with MiXCR. The table records around 340,000 distinct CDR3 sequences, approximately 16% of them present only once. Sequences were obtained from blood. The source of these receptors is a man aged 25-45 years with Graves' hyperthyroidism.

This clonotype was detected only a few times. The genes are TRBV9 and TRBJ2-1; D might be TRBD2 (5 bases). The CDR3 sequence is 12 residues long. The germline V and J ends were trimmed by 4 bases and 9 bases, with 11 bases remaining between them. Germline lookup yields CDR1 SGDLS and CDR2 YYNGEE. This CDR3 reads CASSSASSEQFF. CDR3 in DNA: TGTGCCAGCAGCTCGGCTAGCTCTGAGCAGTTCTTC.

The genes are TRBV5-5 and TRBJ2-7, with 9 nucleotides matching TRBD2. The V segment lost 4 bases and the J segment 2 bases; nucleotides outside the gene matches: 7. This CDR3 is 15 amino acids long. CDR1 and CDR2 from the germline V gene are SGHKS and YYEKEE (reference sequence). For the CDR3, the DNA is TGTGCCAGCAGCGATGGACTAGCGCCAACCTACGAGCAGTACTTC. Protein: CASSDGLAPTYEQYF.

Many counts were recorded for this clonotype. The chain links TRBV5-6 to TRBJ2-7; D is ambiguous. V lost 2 bases and J lost 0, with 6 bases in between. Germline V gene sequence: CDR1 SGHDT, CDR2 YYEEEE. The CDR3 covers 13 residues. In DNA form, the CDR3 reads TGTGCCAGCAGCTTTGGCCGCTCCTACGAGCAGTACTTC. Translating gives CASSFGRSYEQYF.

This clonotype was detected many times. The chain links TRBV20-1 to TRBJ1-1; D may be TRBD1 (6 bases). V shed 6 bases and J shed 7 bases, with 15 bases lying between them. Germline V lookup: CDR1 DFQATT, CDR2 SNEGSKA (reference sequence). The CDR3 loop spans 12 amino acids. The CDR3 DNA reads as TGCAGTGCCCCGCCAGGGGTAGGTGAAGCTTTCTTT. Translated: CSAPPGVGEAFF.

The count of this clonotype is one. This rearrangement joins TRBV24-1 to TRBJ2-2; D unclear. V dropped 12 bases and J dropped 3 bases, with 22 bases sitting between them. Germline V CDR1 and CDR2: KGHDR, SFDVKD. This CDR3 spans 16 amino acids. The DNA for the CDR3 is TGTGCCGCACCCCTATGGCAAGAGAGATACACCGGGGAGCTGTTTTTT. It yields the protein CAAPLWQERYTGELFF.

The chain combines TRBV20-1 with TRBJ2-1; TRBD2 agrees at 8 bases. The germline gives CDR1 DFQATT, CDR2 SNEGSKA (reference sequence). The CDR3 runs to 16 residues. J gave up 0 bases and V 7 bases, and 11 bases lay outside the gene matches. As DNA, the CDR3 is TGCAGTGTCCTCACTAGCGGAAGGAGCTCCTACAATGAGCAGTTCTTC. Protein: CSVLTSGRSSYNEQFF.

This clonotype was recorded at least ten times. This chain connects TRBV12-3 or TRBV12-4 to TRBJ2-7; no reliable D call. The germline V and J ends were trimmed by 7 bases and 5 bases, with 15 bases remaining between them. The CDR3 is made up of 13 amino acids. The CDR3 spells CASTYRAMDEQYF. The CDR3 DNA is TGTGCCAGCACTTACCGGGCGATGGACGAGCAGTACTTC.

This clonotype was recorded at least ten times. The V call is TRBV2, the J call TRBJ1-5; TRBD1 might be the D (5 bases). The V end lost 10 bases, the J end lost 0 bases, and 10 bases lay between the germline ends. The CDR3 is 13 residues long. Germline assignment: CDR1 SNHLY and CDR2 FYNNEI. The CDR3 DNA sequence: TGTGCCATCGGGACGGATAGCAATCAGCCCCAGCATTTT. Its translation: CAIGTDSNQPQHF.

In the case of this clonotype: Being one base from a much bigger clone, this may be a read error. The CDR3 DNA is TGCGCCAGCAGCCCCCACTGGCCCGCCCACGAGCAGTACTTC. Its translation: CASSPHWPAHEQYF. The chain joins TRBV5-1 to TRBJ2-7; D is ambiguous. The CDR3 covers 14 residues. With 4 bases removed from V and 5 bases from J, the gap between germline ends came to 16 bases. Germline lookup yields CDR1 SGHRS and CDR2 YFSETQ.

This clonotype has ten or more counts. The chain links TRBV11-2 to TRBJ1-2; D is ambiguous. Trimming took 5 bases from V and 7 from J, leaving 17 bases between them. The germline V gene has CDR1 SGHAT and CDR2 FQNNGV. This CDR3 comprises 14 residues. The CDR3 is CASSPLGSPFGYTF. The CDR3 DNA follows: TGTGCCAGCAGCCCCCTCGGGAGTCCTTTTGGCTACACCTTC.

The chain couples TRBV7-6 to TRBJ2-5, with D tentatively TRBD1 or TRBD2 (5 bases each). This CDR3 is 17 amino acids long. Trimming shortened V by 0 bases and J by 4 bases, and 18 bases separated the two germline ends. Germline lookup yields CDR1 SGHVS and CDR2 FNYEAQ. This CDR3 is CASSLAPEGKTTETQYF. CDR3 nucleotides: TGTGCCAGCAGCTTAGCGCCCGAGGGGAAAACGACAGAGACCCAGTACTTC. The variable domain in full, with the rest retrieved from reference TRBV7-6 and TRBJ2-5, is GAGVSQSPRYKVTKRGQDVALRCDPISGHVSLYWYRQALGQGPEFLTYFNYEAQQDKSGLPNDRFSAERPEGSISTLTIQRTEQRDSAMYRCASSLAPEGKTTETQYFGPGTRLLVL.

This clonotype was seen at least ten times. This chain uses TRBV20-1 with TRBJ1-1; 9 bases match TRBD1. This CDR3 has 14 amino acids. Unmatched junction bases numbered 10, after V lost 6 bases and J lost 5 bases. Germline values: CDR1 DFQATT, CDR2 SNEGSKA (reference sequence). This CDR3 reads CSARPGQGRTEAFF. The CDR3, as DNA: TGCAGTGCCAGACCAGGACAGGGGAGAACTGAAGCTTTCTTT.

On this clonotype itself: A much larger clone is a single base away; this may be a read error. The genes are TRBV4-3 and TRBJ2-7; 8 nucleotides agree with TRBD1. Per the germline V gene, CDR1 is LGHNA and CDR2 is YSLEER. The CDR3 runs 15 residues. CDR3 in amino acids: CAISQTGTGAYEQYF. The CDR3 DNA is TGCGCCATCAGCCAAACCGGGACAGGTGCCTACGAGCAGTACTTC.

This clonotype was seen a few times. Since a much larger clone is just one base distant, this may be a read error. This chain joins TRBV10-3 and TRBJ2-1, with TRBD2 matching over 9 bases. V dropped 0 bases and J dropped 0; count of bases not matched to a gene: 9. The length of the CDR3 is 19 residues. Germline V gives CDR1 ENHRY, CDR2 SYGVKD. CDR3 in DNA: TGTGCCATCAGTGAGTCGAATGCTCGCGGGGGGGCCTCCTACAATGAGCAGTTCTTC. Its translation is CAISESNARGGASYNEQFF.

The chain is built from TRBV2 and TRBJ2-5; a weak D match, TRBD2 (5 bases). V lost 5 bases to trimming and J lost 0 bases, with 10 bases between them. From germline, CDR1 is SNHLY and CDR2 FYNNEI. The CDR3 sequence is 14 residues long. The CDR3 is CASSKTRDQETQYF. The DNA for the CDR3 is TGTGCCAGCAGTAAAACTAGGGACCAAGAGACCCAGTACTTC.

This clonotype occurred many times. The chain carries TRBV5-5 and TRBJ2-5; TRBD2 matches at 7 bases. Germline CDR1 is SGHKS and CDR2 is YYEKEE (reference sequence). The CDR3 is made up of 18 amino acids. Trimming took 4 bases from V and 5 from J; bases not matched to a gene: 20. In DNA form, the CDR3 reads TGTGCCAGCAGCGGATCTTTTTTGGGGAGGGCCGATTTGGAGACCCAGTACTTC. As protein: CASSGSFLGRADLETQYF.

The CDR3 sequence is CASSASGTASETQYF. The CDR3 DNA reads TGTGCCAGCAGCGCGTCCGGGACAGCATCCGAGACCCAGTACTTC. The chain joins TRBV9 to TRBJ2-5; 7 bases fit TRBD1. CDR3 length: 15 residues. With V trimmed by 3 bases and J by 5 bases, 10 bases remained unmatched. Germline assignment: CDR1 SGDLS and CDR2 YYNGEE. The entire variable domain, with the rest obtained from reference TRBV9 and TRBJ2-5, is as follows: DSGVTQTPKHLITATGQRVTLRCSPRSGDLSVYWYQQSLDQGLQFLIQYYNGEERAKGNILERFSAQQFPDLHSELNLSSLELGDSALYFCASSASGTASETQYFGPGTRLLVL.

The rearrangement joins TRBV7-9 to TRBJ2-3, with 11 bases identical to TRBD2. The CDR3 is 18 amino acids. The germline gives CDR1 SEHNR, CDR2 FQNEAQ (reference sequence). Trimming cost V 4 bases and J 4 bases; bases outside gene matches: 13. The CDR3 reads CASSSPGLAGGSSDTQYF. CDR3 DNA: TGTGCCAGCAGCTCCCCAGGACTAGCGGGCGGGTCGTCAGATACGCAGTATTTT.

This clonotype was detected ten times or more. The chain has TRBV30 and TRBJ2-2, with D unresolved. Trimming stripped 0 bases from V and 8 bases from J, with 7 bases between. This CDR3 comprises 12 residues. Germline CDR1 and CDR2: GTSNPN and SVGIG (reference sequence). The CDR3 here is CAWSVSDGELFF. CDR3 sequence (DNA): TGTGCCTGGAGTGTAAGCGATGGGGAGCTGTTTTTT.

The chain is built from TRBV6-2 or TRBV6-3 and TRBJ1-1; TRBD1 agrees at 9 bases. The CDR3 loop spans 16 amino acids. Germline V gene data show CDR1 as MNHEY and CDR2 as SVGEGT. The junction had 9 bases not matched to a gene; V was cut back by 2 bases and J by 5 bases. The CDR3 coding sequence is TGTGCCAGCAGTTACGGGACAGGGAGAATTAGGACTGAAGCTTTCTTT. This gives the protein CASSYGTGRIRTEAFF.

This clonotype was detected many times. The chain carries TRBV11-2 and TRBJ2-4; maybe TRBD2 (6 bases). This CDR3 spans 18 amino acids. Germline values: CDR1 SGHAT, CDR2 FQNNGV. V lost 0 bases to trimming and J lost 6 bases, with 21 bases between them. The CDR3 here is CASSLEGNGLGGRNIQYF. In nucleotides, the CDR3 is TGTGCCAGCAGCTTAGAAGGGAATGGACTGGGGGGTAGAAACATTCAGTACTTC.

This clonotype was counted between two and nine times. The gene calls are TRBV6-1 and TRBJ2-1; the D gene is possibly TRBD2 (6 bases). V lost 7 bases to trimming and J lost 5 bases, with 18 bases between them. Germline CDR1 MNHNS, CDR2 SASEGT. The CDR3 is 15 residues long. The CDR3 here is CASNLEGSPNNEQFF. The CDR3 DNA sequence: TGTGCCAGCAACTTGGAGGGCTCTCCCAACAATGAGCAGTTCTTC.

This clonotype was detected ten times or more. This rearrangement joins TRBV30 to TRBJ2-3, with no clear D. This CDR3 has 16 amino acids. V dropped 3 bases and J dropped 1 base, with 17 bases sitting between them. Germline loops: CDR1 GTSNPN, CDR2 SVGIG (reference sequence). Here the CDR3 DNA reads TGTGCCTGGAGCCCCCGGACGGCAACCCGCACAGATACGCAGTATTTT. Amino acids: CAWSPRTATRTDTQYF. The full variable domain, in which reference TRBV30 and TRBJ2-3 provide the parts outside the CDR3, is SQTIHQWPATLVQPVGSPLSLECTVEGTSNPNLYWYRQAAGRGLQLLFYSVGIGQISSEVPQNLSASRPQDRQFILSSKKLLLSDSGFYLCAWSPRTATRTDTQYFGPGTRLTVL.